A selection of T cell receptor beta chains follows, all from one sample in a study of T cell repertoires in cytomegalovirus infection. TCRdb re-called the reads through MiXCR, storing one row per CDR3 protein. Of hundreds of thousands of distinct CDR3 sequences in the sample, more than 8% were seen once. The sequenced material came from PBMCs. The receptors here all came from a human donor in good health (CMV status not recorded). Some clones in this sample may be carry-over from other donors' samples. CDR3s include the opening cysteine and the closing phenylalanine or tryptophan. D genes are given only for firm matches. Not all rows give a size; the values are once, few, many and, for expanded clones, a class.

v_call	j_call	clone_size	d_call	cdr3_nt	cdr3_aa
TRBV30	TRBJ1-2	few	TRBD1	TGTGCCGGACAGGGATACGGCTATGGCTACACCTTC	CAGQGYGYGYTF
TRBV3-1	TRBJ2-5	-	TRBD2	TGTGCCAGCAGTTTGACTAGCGGGAGCAAGGAGACCCAGTACTTC	CASSLTSGSKETQYF
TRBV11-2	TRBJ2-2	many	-	TGTGCCAGCAGCTTCAACGCAGCCGGCACCGGGGAGCTGTTTTTT	CASSFNAAGTGELFF
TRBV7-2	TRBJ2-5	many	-	TGTGCCAGCAGCCCAAATGGGCGGGGCGTTGGCCAAGAGACCCAGTACTTC	CASSPNGRGVGQETQYF
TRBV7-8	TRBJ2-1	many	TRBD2	TGTGCCAGCAGCTCCGGACTAGCGGGAGGTGTGAACAATGAGCAGTTCTTC	CASSSGLAGGVNNEQFF
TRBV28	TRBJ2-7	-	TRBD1	TGTGCCAGCAGAACCGGACAGGCCTACGAGCAGTACTTC	CASRTGQAYEQYF
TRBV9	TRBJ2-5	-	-	TGTGCCAGCAGCGTAGTTGGGGGTTCAGGGGAGACCCAGTACTTC	CASSVVGGSGETQYF
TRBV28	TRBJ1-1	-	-	TGTGCCAGCAACGGGGTTTCAACTGAAGCTTTCTTT	CASNGVSTEAFF
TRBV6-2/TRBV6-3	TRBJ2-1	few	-	TGTGCCAGCAGTGGACCGGGACACGAAAGCTCCTACAATGAGCAGTTCTTC	CASSGPGHESSYNEQFF
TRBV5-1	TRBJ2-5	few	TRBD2	TGCGCCAGCAGCCCCTACTCGGGACTAGCGCGCCAAGAGACCCAGTACTTC	CASSPYSGLARQETQYF
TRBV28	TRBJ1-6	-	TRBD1	TGTGCCAGCAGCCGGGGACAGGGCGCCTATAATTCACCCCTCCACTTT	CASSRGQGAYNSPLHF
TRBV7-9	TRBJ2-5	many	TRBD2	TGTGCCAGCAGCTTAGGTAGCGGGGCAGGGGAGACCCAGTACTTC	CASSLGSGAGETQYF
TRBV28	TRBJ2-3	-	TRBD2	TGTGCCAGCAGTTTAGTGGGACTAGCGGATAGCACAGATACGCAGTATTTT	CASSLVGLADSTDTQYF
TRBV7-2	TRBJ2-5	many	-	TGTGCCAGCAGCTTAGAGGAGGCGGAGACCCAGTACTTC	CASSLEEAETQYF
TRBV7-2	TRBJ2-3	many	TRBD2	TGTGCCAGCAGCTCTAAAGGGGCTAGCGGGGGTCCCTTGCAGTATTTT	CASSSKGASGGPLQYF
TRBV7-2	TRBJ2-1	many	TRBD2	TGTGCCAGCAGCTTCGCTAGCGGGTCCTACAATGAGCAGTTCTTC	CASSFASGSYNEQFF
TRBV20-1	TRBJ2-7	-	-	TGCAGTGCTAGAGATGACGCCTACTCCTACGAGCATTACTTC	CSARDDAYSYEHYF
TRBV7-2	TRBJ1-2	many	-	TGTGCCAGCAGCCTAGGAGGAAGGGTCGGAGTGGGAAGCTACACCTTC	CASSLGGRVGVGSYTF
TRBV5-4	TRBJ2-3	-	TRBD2	TGTGCCAGCAGCCGTAGCGGGAGTAACACAGATACGCAGTATTTT	CASSRSGSNTDTQYF
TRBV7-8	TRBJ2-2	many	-	TGTGCCAGCAGCGTTTTGAGGGACCGCCGAGCTCAAGCGAACACCGGGGAGCTGTTTTTT	CASSVLRDRRAQANTGELFF
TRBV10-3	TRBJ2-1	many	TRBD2	TGTGCCATCAGTGAGCCGACTAGCGGGGCGGCCTACAATGAGCAGTTCTTC	CAISEPTSGAAYNEQFF
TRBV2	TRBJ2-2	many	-	TGTGCCAGCAGTTCCGGGCCCCTGGGCACCGGGGAGCTGTTTTTT	CASSSGPLGTGELFF
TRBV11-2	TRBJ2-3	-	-	TGTGCCAGCAGCCCAACCCAACAGGGTCGGGATACGCAGTATTTT	CASSPTQQGRDTQYF
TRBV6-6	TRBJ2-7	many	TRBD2	TGTGCCAGCAGCCAAGGGAAAAAAGGACTAGCGGGAGGGGACGAGCAGTACTTC	CASSQGKKGLAGGDEQYF
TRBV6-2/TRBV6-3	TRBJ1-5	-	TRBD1	TGTGCCAGCAGCCCGACAGGGATCAATCAGCCCCAGCATTTT	CASSPTGINQPQHF
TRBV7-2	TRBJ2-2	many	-	TGTGCCAGCAGCTTTCGTCAGGGCGGCGCCGGGGAGCTGTTTTTT	CASSFRQGGAGELFF
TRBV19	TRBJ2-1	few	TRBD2	TGTGCCAGCGAGGTACAGCGGGGCTACAATGAGCAGTTCTTC	CASEVQRGYNEQFF
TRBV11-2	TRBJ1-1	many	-	TGTGCCAGCAGCTTTCGATACAGGCCAGGAGGTTTCACTGAAGCTTTCTTT	CASSFRYRPGGFTEAFF
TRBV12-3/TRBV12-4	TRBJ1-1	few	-	TGTGCCAGCACCCCCCGGGGACGGACTGAAGCTTTCTTT	CASTPRGRTEAFF
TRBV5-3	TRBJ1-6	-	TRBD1	TGTGCCAGCAGCCGTCCCGGGACAGGGGATTCACCCCTCCACTTT	CASSRPGTGDSPLHF
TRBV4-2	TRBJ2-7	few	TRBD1	TGTGCCAGCAGCCAAGATTTGGGACAGGGACATCAGCAGTACTTC	CASSQDLGQGHQQYF
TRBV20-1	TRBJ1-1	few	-	TGCAGTGCTAGACTCGACAGGGAAGCTTTCTTT	CSARLDREAFF
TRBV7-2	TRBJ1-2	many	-	TGTGCCAGCAGCTCACGCGGGAACCGAGGAGAGGGCTACACCTTC	CASSSRGNRGEGYTF
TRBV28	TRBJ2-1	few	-	TGTGCCAGCACCCGCGTAGGGGGGGACAATGAGCAGTTCTTC	CASTRVGGDNEQFF
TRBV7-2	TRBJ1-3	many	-	TGTGCCAGCAGCTTAGTTACGACGGCACCCCCTGGAAACACCATATATTTT	CASSLVTTAPPGNTIYF
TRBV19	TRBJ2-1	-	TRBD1	TGTGCCAGTAGTATTCCAGGGGGCGCGTACAAAGAGCAGTTCTTC	CASSIPGGAYKEQFF
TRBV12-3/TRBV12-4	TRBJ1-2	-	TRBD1	TGTGCCAGCAGACAGGGGGGCCTTTATGGCTACACCTTC	CASRQGGLYGYTF
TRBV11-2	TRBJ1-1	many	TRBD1	TGTGCCAGCAGCTGGGGTAGACAGGGTGTTCCTTTCTTT	CASSWGRQGVPFF
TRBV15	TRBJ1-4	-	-	TGTGCCACCGGGAGTAATGAAAAACTGTTTTTT	CATGSNEKLFF
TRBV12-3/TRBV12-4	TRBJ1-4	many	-	TGTGCCAGCAGTTTACAGGGAAAACTGTTTTTT	CASSLQGKLFF
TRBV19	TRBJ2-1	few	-	TGTGCCACCAGCTGGGGGGACAATGAGCAGTTCTTC	CATSWGDNEQFF
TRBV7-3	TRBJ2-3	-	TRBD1	TGTGCCAGCAGCATGTCAGGGGGAAGGACAGATACGCAGTATTTT	CASSMSGGRTDTQYF
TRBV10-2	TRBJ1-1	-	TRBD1	TGCGCCAGCAACGACAGGGCAGGCACTGAAGCTTTCTTT	CASNDRAGTEAFF
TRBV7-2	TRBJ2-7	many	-	TGTGCCAGCAGCTTAGAACAGAGCTCCTACGAGCAGTACTTC	CASSLEQSSYEQYF
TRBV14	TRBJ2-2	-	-	TGTGCCAGCAGCCAAGAAGGAGGACTGGAGCTCACCGGGGAGCTGTTTTTT	CASSQEGGLELTGELFF
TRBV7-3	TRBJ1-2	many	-	TGTGCCAGCAGCTTTTCACAGTACTATGGCTACACCTTC	CASSFSQYYGYTF
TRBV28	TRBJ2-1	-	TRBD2	TGTGCCAGCAGTTCCCCGGGGGGGGGCATCAATGAGCAGTTCTTC	CASSSPGGGINEQFF
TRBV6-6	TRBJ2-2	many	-	TGTGCCAGCAGTTCGTCGAACACCGGGGAGCTGTTTTTT	CASSSSNTGELFF
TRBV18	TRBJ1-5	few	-	TGTGCCAGCTCACCACTGGACAGTAACAATCAGCCCCAGCATTTT	CASSPLDSNNQPQHF
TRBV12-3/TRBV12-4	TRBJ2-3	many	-	TGTGCCAGCAGTTCTTTTCGGGATACGCAGTATTTT	CASSSFRDTQYF
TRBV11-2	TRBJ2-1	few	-	TGTGCCAGCAGCTTACTAGTCCTGAGCTCCTACAATGAGCAGTTCTTC	CASSLLVLSSYNEQFF
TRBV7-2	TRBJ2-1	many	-	TGTGCCAGCAGCTCGGGACTCCCTTGGGATGAGCAGTTCTTC	CASSSGLPWDEQFF
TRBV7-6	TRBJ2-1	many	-	TGTGCCAGCAGCGTTTTCCAGGGGAATTACAATGAGCAGTTCTTC	CASSVFQGNYNEQFF
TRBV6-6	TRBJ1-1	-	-	TGTGCCACCCGACAGGCTGGAAGTGAAGCTTTCTTT	CATRQAGSEAFF
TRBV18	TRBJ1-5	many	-	TGTGCCAGCTCCCTCCCCCCAGGCCTGGGACAGCCCCAGCATTTT	CASSLPPGLGQPQHF